This T cell receptor beta chain came from a study of T cells after yellow fever vaccination (dated by TCRdb to between 2018 and 2021). For the wider study: Libraries from fractions with low cell numbers were prepared with the SMART-Seq v4 Ultra Low Input RNA kit. To track T-cell clones before and after primary and booster YFV17D yellow fever vaccination, bulk TCR alpha and beta repertoires were sequenced longitudinally. Bulk PBMC replicates and cell subsets were isolated from blood drawn at multiple timepoints before and after both primary and secondary immunization. Two healthy male donors, one aged 18 to 29 and one aged 30 to 39 years, were included in the cohort.

The table lists this clonotype with a few counts. Per-base qualities were not stored, and no clone one base away is much larger. TCR cDNA was synthesized by 5'RACE template switching, through which a universal primer site and unique molecular identifiers were introduced. Priming of cDNA synthesis was performed from both the TCR alpha and TCR beta constant segments. Library amplification involved two PCR steps, and the second step added sample barcodes and sequencing adapters. Sequencing of libraries was performed on Illumina HiSeq 2500 (2x100 bp) or NovaSeq (2x150 bp). The study's own analysis went as follows. Demultiplexing of reads and collapsing into UMI consensus sequences were performed with MIGEC, and V(D)J alignment was carried out with MiXCR. Vaccine-responding clonotypes were defined with edgeR using replicate PBMC samples, requiring FDR below 0.01 and a log2 fold change above 5 up to day 15. Each bulk clonotype was labeled CD4 or CD8 based on which sequenced repertoire, CD4 or CD8, contained the clonotype at higher abundance. A clonotype counted as NS4B-specific if enriched at least 10-fold in dextramer-positive versus dextramer-negative fractions, with CD4-biased clonotypes left out. In TCRdb, the public reads were trimmed at Q25 with fastp and aligned with MiXCR, with productive beta chains retained. Merged by CDR3 protein, the rows form single entries marked with the most common genes and DNA. These V and J calls rely on TCRdb rather than the paper's analysis. The sample profile shows around 53,000 distinct CDR3 sequences; 6% to 8.5% of them were found once. The ten most abundant clones make up 20% to 25% of the sample.

The label giving this sample's treatment or condition can be read as: live attenuated yellow fever vaccine strain. PBMCs were isolated from peripheral blood using a standard Ficoll-Paque protocol. Epitope-specific CD8 T cells were sorted with a dextramer loaded with the yellow fever NS4B epitope peptide, and anti-CD3 and anti-CD8 staining was applied. TriZol was used to extract RNA from bulk PBMCs, CD4 and CD8 fractions, and dextramer-positive and dextramer-negative fractions. CDR1 and CDR2 (SEHNR, FQNEAQ) derive from the germline V gene (reference sequence). Including cysteine and phenylalanine, the CDR3 has 15 amino acids. The retained sequence is limited to the CDR3, 45 bases, with the frame set at the first base. V is trimmed back by 7 bases and J by 7 bases, and the junction contains 12 bases that no gene match accounts for. The research as a whole found: FACS-sorted repertoires could contain abundant contaminating clonotypes from the bulk population, so computational filtering was required. Because the study included only a couple of donors, the extent to which the findings can be generalized is limited. Most clones expanded after primary vaccination were re-detected after the booster (approximately 96% of CD4 and about nine tenths of CD8), suggesting broad memory maintenance. The secondary T-cell response was found to be weaker but faster than the primary response, with a peak reached on day 5 rather than on day 15. A small share of clonotypes occurred in both CD4 and CD8 compartments, likely arising from convergent recombination.

This clonotype was obtained from a man aged 18 to 29 who received the YFV17D yellow fever vaccine. The chain uses TRBV7-9 and TRBJ2-1; 8 middle bases align to TRBD1. Sequences were derived from CD8+ T cells not binding an NS4B(214-222) dextramer, sorted from PBMCs, sampled approximately 47 days after the first yellow fever vaccination. The sample's cell subset or site, from its label and the paper: NS4B epitope dextramer-negative CD8 T cells. DNA sequence: TGTGCCAGCACTATGTCCACAGGGGGAAGAAATGAGCAGTTCTTC. Its amino acids are CASTMSTGGRNEQFF.